This T cell receptor (beta chain) was sequenced during a study of post-analysis software for immune sequencing data. Study-wide context: Clinical courses comprised relapsing-remitting, secondary progressive and progressive-relapsing multiple sclerosis.

This CDR3 region has 14 residues. Germline V gene data show CDR1 as SQVTM and CDR2 as ANQGSEA. With 6 bases clipped from V and 1 base from J, the junction kept 7 bases outside the gene matches. Unique molecular identifiers were built into the TCR beta cDNA libraries. TCRdb re-called the PCR reads with MiXCR, one entry per CDR3 protein. The data show about 770,000 distinct CDR3 sequences, just over 45% seen once. Study results and caveats: The five TRBV segments detected at higher frequency in patients than in controls included TRBV5-6, TRBV5-1 and TRBV20-1.

Of note for this clonotype: Its antigen is still unknown.

This chain joins TRBV29-1 and TRBJ2-3; 7 bases fit TRBD2. What was sequenced was blood. This receptor was obtained from a girl aged 5-17 years with multiple sclerosis. CDR3 sequence (DNA): TGCAGCGTATCGGCTAGCGGAGGCACAGATACGCAGTATTTT. Protein product: CSVSASGGTDTQYF.